The 29 T cell receptor beta chains below were found in one sample sequenced in a study of beta chain features in type 1 diabetes. Since all of the isolated RNA was reverse transcribed, expressed TCRB transcripts were what got sequenced. Here immunoSEQ multiplex PCR was the method, and the copy in TCRdb shows in-frame clones only, minus some. Of 120,000 to 150,000 clones in the sample, roughly 50% were seen once. The material sequenced was Tregs from blood. The receptors shown here come from a man aged 18 to 29 in good health.

The chain has TRBV5-1 and TRBJ1-3, with D possibly matching TRBD1 (5 bases). CDR1 and CDR2 (germline): SGHRS, YFSETQ. The V end was cut by 4 bases, the J end by 3 bases, with 8 bases between. The CDR3 has 13 amino acids. CDR3 nucleotides: TGCGCCAGCAGCGTGGACATTGGAAACACCATATATTTT. Translating gives CASSVDIGNTIYF.

This clone was picked up a small number of times. This chain uses TRBV30 with TRBJ2-1; 15 bases fit TRBD2. The CDR3 spans 15 residues. Looked up from germline, CDR1 is GTSNPN and CDR2 is SVGIG (reference sequence). J was trimmed by 12 bases and V by 4 bases; bases with no gene match: 10. The CDR3 is CAWTPARTSGRVQFF. The CDR3 DNA reads TGTGCCTGGACCCCCGCCCGGACTAGCGGGAGGGTGCAGTTCTTC.

The gene calls are TRBV10-3 and TRBJ2-1, with D possibly being TRBD1 (5 bases). Germline CDR1 ENHRY, CDR2 SYGVKD. The CDR3 totals 12 residues. Trimming stripped 5 bases from V and 6 bases from J, with 8 bases between. CDR3 sequence (DNA): TGTGCCATCAGTCCAGGGTCCAATGAGCAGTTCTTC. It yields the protein CAISPGSNEQFF.

This chain links TRBV5-1 with TRBJ1-2; 7 nucleotides agree with TRBD1. From germline, CDR1 is SGHRS and CDR2 YFSETQ. J gave up 4 bases and V 0 bases, and 0 bases lay outside the gene matches. This CDR3 is 13 amino acids long. The CDR3 spells CASSLAGGYGYTF. The DNA for the CDR3 is TGCGCCAGCAGCTTGGCAGGGGGCTATGGCTACACCTTC.

There are a few counts of this clone. The chain couples TRBV20-1 to TRBJ2-7; D not resolved. Germline loops: CDR1 DFQATT, CDR2 SNEGSKA (reference sequence). V lost 4 bases to trimming and J lost 3 bases, with 7 bases between them. This CDR3 has 11 amino acids. Written as DNA, the CDR3 is TGCAGTGCTATTACAGACTACGAGCAGTACTTC. Translated: CSAITDYEQYF.

This clone was counted only a few times. The chain is built from TRBV4-2 and TRBJ2-1, with D perhaps TRBD1 (5 bases). Germline V gene sequence: CDR1 LGHNA, CDR2 YNFKEQ. The CDR3 contains 15 residues. The V gene lost 0 bases and the J gene lost 5 bases, with 11 bases spanning the gap. CDR3 sequence reads: CASSQDPGYNNEQFF. Written as DNA, the CDR3 is TGTGCCAGCAGCCAAGATCCAGGGTACAACAATGAGCAGTTCTTC.

Turning to this clone: The junction shows a germline mismatch at one end, possibly a read error. The chain uses TRBV5-1 and TRBJ2-7; TRBD2 is a possible D gene (5 bases). CDR1 SGHRS and CDR2 YFSETQ come from the germline V gene. This CDR3 region has 18 residues. This CDR3 reads CASGLVLSSAGPAGEQYF. The DNA of the CDR3 is TGCGCCAGCGGCTTGGTTCTGTCCTCCGCGGGTCCCGCCGGCGAGCAGTACTTC.

The rearrangement joins TRBV28 to TRBJ2-1, with 9 bases lining up with TRBD1. The V and J ends lost 4 bases and 9 bases, in that order; junction bases with no gene match: 13. Per germline, CDR1 MDHEN and CDR2 SYDVKM. The CDR3 has 16 residues. The CDR3 region is CASSYLTGQGMSEQFF. CDR3 DNA: TGTGCCAGCAGTTACCTTACGGGACAGGGTATGAGTGAGCAGTTCTTC.

This clone was counted a few times. The chain employs TRBV30 and TRBJ1-2; no clear D gene. Germline lookup yields CDR1 GTSNPN and CDR2 SVGIG (reference sequence). There are 12 residues in the CDR3. The V gene lost 4 bases and the J gene lost 7 bases, with 13 bases spanning the gap. The CDR3 sequence: CAWKFWARGYTF. Written as DNA, the CDR3 is TGTGCCTGGAAGTTCTGGGCTCGTGGCTACACCTTC.

The chain couples TRBV28 to TRBJ2-1, with D unresolved. The CDR3 is 13 amino acids. V dropped 6 bases and J dropped 2 bases, with 8 bases sitting between them. The germline CDR1 and CDR2 sequences are MDHEN and SYDVKM. In nucleotides, the CDR3 is TGTGCCAGCAGGACAAGGACCTACAATGAGCAGTTCTTC. Protein sequence: CASRTRTYNEQFF. The entire variable domain, with the rest obtained from reference TRBV28 and TRBJ2-1, is as follows: DVKVTQSSRYLVKRTGEKVFLECVQDMDHENMFWYRQDPGLGLRLIYFSYDVKMKEKGDIPEGYSVSREKKERFSLILESASTNQTSMYLCASRTRTYNEQFFGPGTRLTVL.

This clone has only a few counts. The CDR3 nucleotides are TGTGCCAGCAGCGTAGTCGGTGGGGGAGGGCCCCAGCATTTT. Protein: CASSVVGGGGPQHF. This sequence joins TRBV9 and TRBJ1-5; D is possibly TRBD1 (5 bases). V gave up 0 bases and J gave up 9 bases, with 13 bases separating them. Per germline, CDR1 SGDLS and CDR2 YYNGEE. The CDR3 is made up of 14 amino acids.

The chain carries TRBV10-3 and TRBJ1-2; 9 bases are a match to TRBD1. Trimming removed 6 bases from V and 12 bases from J; junction bases left unmatched: 8. The CDR3 has 12 residues. Germline V gene data show CDR1 as ENHRY and CDR2 as SYGVKD. CDR3 in DNA: TGTGCCATCAGAGGAACAGGGGGCGCGGACACCTTC. It specifies CAIRGTGGADTF.

The chain is built from TRBV18 and TRBJ2-2; D is possibly TRBD1 (6 bases). This CDR3 region has 13 residues. The V and J ends lost 5 bases and 6 bases respectively, with 10 bases between them. Germline assignment: CDR1 KGHSH and CDR2 LQKENI. Here the CDR3 reads CASSITGPGELFF. CDR3 DNA sequence: TGTGCCAGCTCAATTACAGGGCCCGGGGAGCTGTTTTTT.

This chain links TRBV6-1 with TRBJ2-3; the match to TRBD2 covers 15 bases. V lost 6 bases and J lost 5; bases outside the gene matches: 3. From germline, CDR1 is MNHNS and CDR2 SASEGT. The CDR3 spans 15 residues. CDR3 in DNA: TGTGCCAGCAGGGGGACTAGCGGGAGGTTAGATACGCAGTATTTT. Residues: CASRGTSGRLDTQYF.

V is TRBV7-2 and J is TRBJ2-1; TRBD1 might be the D (6 bases). The CDR3 contains 15 residues. In germline, CDR1 is SGHTA, CDR2 FQGNSA. Trimming left V 5 bases short and J 1 base short, with 12 bases between. The CDR3 spells CASSPRGGSYNEQFF. As DNA, the CDR3 is TGTGCCAGCAGCCCCCGAGGGGGTTCCTACAATGAGCAGTTCTTC. Looking up the rest from reference TRBV7-2 and TRBJ2-1 gives the full variable domain: GAGVSQSPSNKVTEKGKDVELRCDPISGHTALYWYRQSLGQGLEFLIYFQGNSAPDKSGLPSDRFSAERTGGSVSTLTIQRTQQEDSAVYLCASSPRGGSYNEQFFGPGTRLTVL.

The chain uses TRBV7-9 and TRBJ2-2; D possibly corresponds to TRBD1 (5 bases). This CDR3 contains 13 residues. Germline assignment: CDR1 SEHNR and CDR2 FQNEAQ (reference sequence). V was clipped by 9 bases and J by 1 base, with 9 bases between them. For the CDR3, the DNA is TGTGCCAGTATTGGACAGAACACCGGGGAGCTGTTTTTT. It codes for CASIGQNTGELFF.

The chain employs TRBV6-6 and TRBJ2-7; the D is unclear. CDR1 MNHNY and CDR2 SVGAGI come from the germline V gene (reference sequence). The CDR3 has 11 residues. V lost 7 bases to trimming and J lost 6 bases, with 10 bases between them. DNA for the CDR3: TGTGCCAGCACCAGGAACGGCGAGCAGTACTTC. Protein sequence: CASTRNGEQYF.

The chain carries TRBV15 and TRBJ1-5; no reliable D call. The CDR3 runs to 17 residues. Trimming took 0 bases from V and 0 from J, leaving 12 bases between them. Germline V gene lookup returns CDR1 LNHNV and CDR2 YYDKDF (reference sequence). CDR3 DNA sequence: TGTGCCACCAGCAGAGATCTGACGGGTTATAGCAATCAGCCCCAGCATTTT. Translating gives CATSRDLTGYSNQPQHF.

The chain carries TRBV9 and TRBJ1-2; 8 bases line up with TRBD1. V gave up 4 bases and J gave up 7 bases; unmatched junction bases: 9. The V gene's germline CDR1 is SGDLS and CDR2 YYNGEE. This CDR3 spans 14 amino acids. The CDR3 DNA reads as TGTGCCAGCAGCTACCTAGACAGGGGAAGTGGCTACACCTTC. Translated, it gives CASSYLDRGSGYTF.

This clone has only a few counts. The rearrangement joins TRBV29-1 to TRBJ1-1; D is perhaps TRBD1 (5 bases). V was clipped by 4 bases and J by 3 bases, with 9 bases between them. CDR3 length equals 12 residues. The germline V gene encodes CDR1 SQVTM and CDR2 ANQGSEA. CDR3 in DNA: TGCAGCGTTGTTCCGGGGGACACTGAAGCTTTCTTT. Translated: CSVVPGDTEAFF. Complete variable domain (other parts from reference TRBV29-1 and TRBJ1-1): SAVISQKPSRDICQRGTSLTIQCQVDSQVTMMFWYRQQPGQSLTLIATANQGSEATYESGFVIDKFPISRPNLTFSTLTVSNMSPEDSSIYLCSVVPGDTEAFFGQGTRLTVV.

The CDR3: CASSPLQRYLGYTF. CDR3 DNA sequence: TGTGCCAGCAGCCCACTTCAGCGTTATTTGGGCTACACCTTC. The chain is built from TRBV7-2 and TRBJ1-2; D gene uncertain. The CDR3 totals 14 residues. Trimming left V 5 bases short and J 8 bases short, with 18 bases between. The germline V gene has CDR1 SGHTA and CDR2 FQGNSA.

For the CDR3, the DNA is TGTGCCAGCAGCTTGGGACTAGTTCGGAATGAGCAGTTCTTC. It translates to CASSLGLVRNEQFF. This chain uses TRBV7-2 with TRBJ2-1; TRBD2 agrees at 8 bases. This CDR3 region has 14 residues. J lost 7 bases, V lost 3 bases, and 5 bases had no gene match. Germline loops: CDR1 SGHTA, CDR2 FQGNSA.

V usage is TRBV18 and J usage is TRBJ2-7; 12 bases align to TRBD1. Trimming removed 2 bases from V and 7 bases from J; junction bases left unmatched: 6. The CDR3 covers 15 residues. The germline CDR1 and CDR2 sequences are KGHSH and LQKENI. The CDR3 DNA reads TGTGCCAGCTCACCAGGGGACAGGGGGCGTGGGGAGCAGTACTTC. This translates into CASSPGDRGRGEQYF.

The chain has TRBV7-9 and TRBJ1-1; D might be TRBD1 (6 bases). CDR1 is SEHNR, CDR2 FQNEAQ, per germline (reference sequence). V lost 4 bases and J lost 3, with 12 bases in between. The CDR3 has 14 amino acids. CDR3 sequence: CASSSRGGDTEAFF. In DNA, the CDR3 is TGTGCCAGCAGCTCCCGAGGGGGGGACACTGAAGCTTTCTTT. The whole variable domain, filled in from reference TRBV7-9 and TRBJ1-1, reads DTGVSQNPRHKITKRGQNVTFRCDPISEHNRLYWYRQTLGQGPEFLTYFQNEAQLEKSRLLSDRFSAERPKGSFSTLEIQRTEQGDSAMYLCASSSRGGDTEAFFGQGTRLTVV.

The V gene is TRBV27, the J gene TRBJ2-7; D may be TRBD1 (6 bases). Germline V gene data show CDR1 as MNHEY and CDR2 as SMNVEV (reference sequence). V lost 5 bases, J lost 2 bases, and 16 bases lay in between. The CDR3 runs 15 residues. The CDR3 DNA sequence: TGTGCCAGCAGTCGCTCAGGACAGAGGACCTACGAGCAGTACTTC. This encodes CASSRSGQRTYEQYF.

Written as DNA, the CDR3 is TGTGCCATCAGTGCTGGGTGGAGAACCTACGAGCAGTACTTC. Translated, it gives CAISAGWRTYEQYF. The V call is TRBV10-3, the J call TRBJ2-7; D not resolved. The CDR3 loop spans 14 amino acids. From germline, CDR1 is ENHRY and CDR2 SYGVKD. With 4 bases removed from V and 2 bases from J, the gap between germline ends came to 12 bases.

Here the CDR3 reads CATSRAGGSGNTIYF. CDR3 nucleotides: TGTGCCACCAGCAGAGCGGGCGGGTCAGGAAACACCATATATTTT. The chain uses TRBV15 and TRBJ1-3; D gene unclear. Per germline, CDR1 LNHNV and CDR2 YYDKDF (reference sequence). V lost 1 base and J 4 bases, leaving 11 bases between the germline ends. CDR3 size: 15 residues.

This chain uses TRBV9 with TRBJ1-5, with D possibly matching TRBD1 (5 bases). V was clipped by 4 bases and J by 6 bases, with 17 bases between them. Germline V CDR1 and CDR2: SGDLS, YYNGEE. The CDR3 spans 15 residues. CDR3 amino acids: CASSRDGTGGQPQHF. The CDR3 nucleotides read TGTGCCAGCAGCCGGGACGGGACGGGGGGTCAGCCCCAGCATTTT.

The V and J genes are TRBV6-6 and TRBJ2-7, with D maybe TRBD2 (5 bases). The CDR3 loop spans 13 amino acids. In germline, CDR1 is MNHNY, CDR2 SVGAGI (reference sequence). Deletions cut 7 bases from V and 2 bases from J, with 12 bases between. The CDR3 loop is CASKDSSAYEQYF. The CDR3 DNA is TGTGCCAGCAAGGACTCTTCGGCCTACGAGCAGTACTTC.